This entry lists 30 T cell receptor beta chains sequenced from one sample in a study of control samples from healthy donors and cancer patients. The repertoire was sequenced with immunoSEQ multiplex PCR; TCRdb's copy has only in-frame clones and lacks some. Altogether roughly 74,000 clones are present, roughly 93% being singletons, with the ten largest covering 4.8%. Sequencing was carried out using blood. The receptors were gathered from a woman between 18 and 29 years old in good health.

The J gene is TRBJ1-1, the V gene TRBV20-1; D not certain. The V gene lost 3 bases and the J gene lost 7 bases, with 9 bases spanning the gap. Germline CDR1 DFQATT, CDR2 SNEGSKA (reference sequence). This CDR3 is built from 11 residues. The CDR3 DNA follows: TGCAGTGCTAGCCCGGACCTTGAAGCTTTCTTT. Translation gives CSASPDLEAFF.

V gene TRBV10-3 combines with J gene TRBJ2-7; 8 bases map to TRBD1. Trimming at V came to 5 bases and at J to 3 bases, leaving 3 bases not matched to a gene. CDR3 size: 13 residues. Looked up from germline, CDR1 is ENHRY and CDR2 is SYGVKD. CDR3 amino acids: CAISRTGNYEQYF. The CDR3 DNA reads as TGTGCCATCAGTAGGACAGGGAACTACGAGCAGTACTTC.

The chain recombines TRBV5-1 with TRBJ1-2, with D perhaps TRBD1 (5 bases). Trimming removed 4 bases from V and 7 bases from J, with 17 bases in between. This CDR3 region has 14 residues. Germline V gives CDR1 SGHRS, CDR2 YFSETQ. The CDR3 loop reads CASSTGGDPFGYTF. CDR3 DNA: TGCGCCAGCAGCACGGGGGGGGACCCTTTTGGCTACACCTTC.

The chain couples TRBV7-2 to TRBJ2-3, with 8 bases lining up with TRBD2. V trimming: 7 bases; J trimming: 8 bases; junction bases outside the gene matches: 17. Germline values: CDR1 SGHTA, CDR2 FQGNSA. CDR3 length equals 16 residues. The CDR3 DNA reads TGTGCCAGCACCGTTGCAGCGGGAGACGGGGGGGGTACGCAGTATTTT. Residues: CASTVAAGDGGGTQYF.

The table lists this clone with a count of one. The gene calls are TRBV5-1 and TRBJ1-2; TRBD1 aligns across 10 bases. After removal of 0 bases from V and 6 bases from J, the junction contained 11 bases not matched to a gene. Germline V CDR1 and CDR2: SGHRS, YFSETQ. CDR3 length: 17 amino acids. The CDR3 loop is CASSLGSGTGAYNGYTF. As DNA, the CDR3 is TGCGCCAGCAGCTTGGGTTCCGGGACAGGGGCTTACAATGGCTACACCTTC.

The chain recombines TRBV12-3 or TRBV12-4 with TRBJ1-4; D not certain. CDR3 length: 13 amino acids. Trimming shortened V by 3 bases and J by 6 bases, and 8 bases separated the two germline ends. CDR3 region: CASSLGVDEKLFF. In DNA, the CDR3 is TGTGCCAGCAGTTTGGGAGTAGATGAAAAACTGTTTTTT.

The V gene is TRBV15, the J gene TRBJ1-5, with 10 bases aligning to TRBD1. Germline lookup yields CDR1 LNHNV and CDR2 YYDKDF (reference sequence). The CDR3 spans 14 residues. J was trimmed by 6 bases and V by 9 bases; bases with no gene match: 8. In nucleotides, the CDR3 is TGTGCCACGGGGGGACAGGGGTCCAGTCAGCCCCAGCATTTT. Protein product: CATGGQGSSQPQHF.

The V gene is TRBV24-1, the J gene TRBJ2-5; 11 bases are a match to TRBD2. The CDR3 extends over 16 amino acids. The V gene's germline CDR1 is KGHDR and CDR2 SFDVKD. V was pared by 4 bases and J by 1 base, with 4 bases of the junction left unmatched. CDR3: CATSEPTSGTQETQYF. CDR3 DNA sequence: TGTGCCACCAGTGAACCGACTAGCGGGACCCAAGAGACCCAGTACTTC.

The rearrangement uses TRBV5-4 and TRBJ2-1; TRBD1 might be the D (7 bases). Per the germline V gene, CDR1 is SGHNT and CDR2 is YYREEE (reference sequence). V was trimmed by 1 base and J by 4 bases, leaving 12 bases between them. This CDR3 comprises 15 residues. The CDR3 loop is CASSLYRGGYNEQFF. In DNA form, the CDR3 reads TGTGCCAGCAGCTTGTACAGGGGAGGTTACAATGAGCAGTTCTTC.

The genes are TRBV14 and TRBJ2-1; D is perhaps TRBD2 (5 bases). The V and J ends lost 0 bases and 3 bases respectively, with 15 bases between them. This CDR3 comprises 17 residues. CDR1 SGHDN and CDR2 FVKESK come from the germline V gene. Here the CDR3 DNA reads TGTGCCAGCAGCCAAGAAGTATGGAGAGGAGGCTACAATGAGCAGTTCTTC. Translated, it gives CASSQEVWRGGYNEQFF.

This chain joins TRBV7-9 and TRBJ2-7; TRBD1 agrees at 9 bases. Germline V gene sequence: CDR1 SEHNR, CDR2 FQNEAQ (reference sequence). The length of the CDR3 is 14 residues. V shed 5 bases, J shed 4 bases, and the junction held 6 bases outside the gene matches. For the CDR3, the DNA is TGTGCCAGCAGCCTGGGGACAGGGCAGTACGAGCAGTACTTC. Amino acids: CASSLGTGQYEQYF.

This sequence joins TRBV29-1 and TRBJ1-1; the D is unclear. Between the trimmed V and J ends, which lost 3 bases and 2 bases, there was a span of 10 bases. Germline V gene data show CDR1 as SQVTM and CDR2 as ANQGSEA. The CDR3 spans 13 residues. The CDR3 DNA reads as TGCAGCGTTGATACGGCAGTAAACACTGAAGCTTTCTTT. Encoded protein: CSVDTAVNTEAFF.

This chain joins TRBV5-3 and TRBJ2-7; 7 bases align to TRBD1. TRBV5-3 counts as an open reading frame of uncertain function. CDR3 length: 13 amino acids. Germline trimming cut 0 bases from V and 3 bases from J; bases unmatched to any gene: 0. CDR3 protein: CARSLDRGYEQYF. The CDR3 DNA follows: TGTGCCAGAAGCTTGGACAGGGGCTACGAGCAGTACTTC.

The chain uses TRBV6-4 and TRBJ2-7, with 7 bases aligning to TRBD1. Germline trimming cut 7 bases from V and 2 bases from J; bases unmatched to any gene: 5. Germline V gene data show CDR1 as MRHNA and CDR2 as SNTAGT. CDR3 length: 13 residues. The CDR3 DNA follows: TGTGCCAGCAAGATGGGACAGCCCTACGAGCAGTACTTC. This encodes CASKMGQPYEQYF.

The chain is built from TRBV27 and TRBJ2-2; TRBD1 might be the D (6 bases). Germline V gene sequence: CDR1 MNHEY, CDR2 SMNVEV (reference sequence). The CDR3 length is 13 residues. Trimming removed 6 bases at V and 5 bases at J, with 10 bases between. In nucleotides, the CDR3 is TGTGCCAGCAGCACAGGGATTACCGGGGAGCTGTTTTTT. It encodes CASSTGITGELFF.

The chain links TRBV2 to TRBJ2-1; TRBD2 aligns across 7 bases. The CDR3 runs to 16 residues. J gave up 0 bases and V 6 bases, and 8 bases lay outside the gene matches. Germline-derived CDR1 and CDR2 are SNHLY and FYNNEI. The DNA for the CDR3 is TGTGCCAGCAGGATCGGGCGGGAGAACTCCTACAATGAGCAGTTCTTC. It yields the protein CASRIGRENSYNEQFF.

J is TRBJ2-5 and V is TRBV7-9; 11 nucleotides align to TRBD2. The CDR3 loop spans 16 amino acids. V lost 5 bases and J lost 5; bases outside the gene matches: 10. Germline V gene lookup returns CDR1 SEHNR and CDR2 FQNEAQ (reference sequence). The CDR3, as DNA: TGTGCCAGCAGCCCGAGACTAGCGGGAATGTCGGAGACCCAGTACTTC. Translated, it gives CASSPRLAGMSETQYF.

This clone has a single count. This chain uses TRBV19 with TRBJ1-1; 7 bases are shared with TRBD1. Germline values: CDR1 LNHDA, CDR2 SQIVND (reference sequence). Trimming at V came to 5 bases and at J to 1 base, leaving 4 bases not matched to a gene. The CDR3 is 14 residues long. This CDR3 reads CASSVGTANTEAFF. The CDR3 DNA reads as TGTGCCAGTAGTGTGGGGACAGCGAACACTGAAGCTTTCTTT. The full variable domain, completed using reference TRBV19 and TRBJ1-1, is DGGITQSPKYLFRKEGQNVTLSCEQNLNHDAMYWYRQDPGQGLRLIYYSQIVNDFQKGDIAEGYSVSREKKESFPLTVTSAQKNPTAFYLCASSVGTANTEAFFGQGTRLTVV.

This chain uses TRBV11-2 with TRBJ2-7; D could derive from TRBD1 or TRBD2 (5 bases each). The CDR3 consists of 14 residues. Germline V gives CDR1 SGHAT, CDR2 FQNNGV. Between the trimmed V and J ends, which lost 1 base and 4 bases, there was a span of 11 bases. CDR3 protein: CASSLGSGRYEQYF. DNA for the CDR3: TGTGCCAGCAGCTTAGGATCGGGGCGGTACGAGCAGTACTTC. Looking up the rest from reference TRBV11-2 and TRBJ2-7 gives the full variable domain: EAGVAQSPRYKIIEKRQSVAFWCNPISGHATLYWYQQILGQGPKLLIQFQNNGVVDDSQLPKDRFSAERLKGVDSTLKIQPAKLEDSAVYLCASSLGSGRYEQYFGPGTRLTVT.

The chain recombines TRBV4-1 with TRBJ1-6, with D unresolved. CDR3 length equals 15 residues. The V and J ends lost 1 base and 8 bases respectively, with 12 bases between them. Per the germline V gene, CDR1 is MGHRA and CDR2 is YSYEKL. The CDR3 DNA reads TGCGCCAGCAGCCAAGTTCCAGGCCAATATTCACCCCTCCACTTT. Its protein product is CASSQVPGQYSPLHF.

V and J are TRBV3-1 (or the pseudogene TRBV3-2) and TRBJ2-1; tentative D call: TRBD2 (5 bases). The germline V gene has CDR1 LGHDT and CDR2 YNNKEL (reference sequence). CDR3 size: 15 residues. Trimming took off 1 base at V and 0 bases at J, with 7 bases between the two ends. CDR3 residues: CASSQGGSSYNEQFF. The DNA of the CDR3 is TGTGCCAGCAGCCAAGGTGGGAGCTCCTACAATGAGCAGTTCTTC.

This rearrangement joins TRBV18 to TRBJ1-1; 9 bases fit TRBD1. Trimming removed 4 bases from V and 1 base from J; junction bases left unmatched: 4. CDR1 and CDR2 (germline): KGHSH, LQKENI. CDR3 length equals 15 residues. In nucleotides, the CDR3 is TGTGCCAGCTCACTAGACAGGGGGGGGAACACTGAAGCTTTCTTT. Its translation is CASSLDRGGNTEAFF.

The CDR3 DNA is TGTGCCAGCAGCCAGGGGGGACTAGCGGGGGACCACCCCCCCGGGGAGCTGTTTTTT. It specifies CASSQGGLAGDHPPGELFF. This rearrangement joins TRBV28 to TRBJ2-2; 14 bases are shared with TRBD2. Germline-derived CDR1 and CDR2 are MDHEN and SYDVKM. J was trimmed by 6 bases and V by 6 bases; bases with no gene match: 15. The CDR3 is 19 amino acids.

V usage is TRBV3-1 (or the pseudogene TRBV3-2) and J usage is TRBJ1-2; D not certain. Germline CDR1 and CDR2: LGHDT and YNNKEL (reference sequence). The V end lost 6 bases, the J end lost 4 bases, and 12 bases lay between the germline ends. CDR3 length: 13 amino acids. CDR3 bases: TGTGCCAGCAGTCCCCTCGATCTCTATGGCTACACCTTC. It codes for CASSPLDLYGYTF.

The V call is TRBV5-1, the J call TRBJ1-5; D is undetermined. V lost 2 bases and J lost 0, with 18 bases in between. Germline V lookup: CDR1 SGHRS, CDR2 YFSETQ. There are 18 residues in the CDR3. The CDR3 nucleotides are TGCGCCAGCAGCTTACCCGGGAACAGTCCCTTTAGCAATCAGCCCCAGCATTTT. It encodes CASSLPGNSPFSNQPQHF.

The J gene is TRBJ2-5, the V gene TRBV7-3; 8 bases line up with TRBD2. This CDR3 is 15 amino acids long. Germline CDR1 and CDR2: SGHTA and FQGTGA. V trimming: 1 base; J trimming: 5 bases; junction bases outside the gene matches: 6. The CDR3 sequence is CASSLSGGTGETQYF. DNA for the CDR3: TGTGCCAGCAGCTTAAGCGGGGGGACCGGGGAGACCCAGTACTTC.

The CDR3 DNA reads TGTGCCAGCAGCTTCTTAAAAGCTAGCACAGATACGCAGTATTTT. As protein: CASSFLKASTDTQYF. This chain joins TRBV7-9 and TRBJ2-3; D not resolved. CDR1 is SEHNR, CDR2 FQNEAQ, per germline (reference sequence). The germline V and J ends were trimmed by 3 bases and 0 bases, with 10 bases remaining between them. The CDR3 is 15 residues long.

The rearrangement links TRBV20-1 to TRBJ2-1, with D perhaps TRBD1 or TRBD2 (5 bases each). The CDR3 length is 11 residues. V lost 3 bases and J lost 6, with 6 bases in between. CDR1 and CDR2 (germline): DFQATT, SNEGSKA (reference sequence). CDR3 nucleotides: TGCAGTGCTAGGGGACCCAATGAGCAGTTCTTC. Translated, it gives CSARGPNEQFF.

The rearrangement joins TRBV11-3 to TRBJ2-1, with 14 positions matching TRBD2. CDR1 SGHNT and CDR2 YENEEA come from the germline V gene. The CDR3 covers 16 residues. V was clipped by 3 bases and J by 8 bases; unmatched bases: 6. CDR3 region: CASSFSGTSGSHEQFF. The CDR3 region has the DNA TGTGCCAGCAGCTTCTCCGGGACTAGCGGGAGCCATGAGCAGTTCTTC.

V usage is TRBV7-2 and J usage is TRBJ2-5; perhaps TRBD2 as D (5 bases). Trimming removed 3 bases at V and 4 bases at J, with 6 bases between. The germline gives CDR1 SGHTA, CDR2 FQGNSA. There are 12 residues in the CDR3. CDR3 bases: TGTGCCAGCAGCTTTCGGGGAGAGACCCAGTACTTC. Protein: CASSFRGETQYF.